A selection of T cell receptor beta chains follows, all from one sample in a study of shared clonotypes between healthy human individuals. The protocol was immunoSEQ multiplex PCR, while the TCRdb copy is restricted to in-frame clones and leaves out a portion. The data show a few million clones, with 90% to 95% seen just once and roughly 1.7% held by the top ten. Sequenced sample: naive CD8+ T cells from PBMCs. Every receptor here comes from a man aged 18 to 29 in good health. Some clones in this sample may be carry-over from other donors' samples. Both conserved end residues are part of each CDR3. The D gene is left open where the match is weak. Part of the rows lack a size; the others show once, few, many or a class for expanded clones.

V gene	clone size	CDR3 length	J gene	D gene	CDR3 protein	CDR3 DNA
TRBV7-9	.	14	TRBJ2-7	.	CASSFGPGAYEQYF	.
TRBV13	.	13	TRBJ2-3	.	CASSLLAGDTQYF	TGTGCCAGCAGCCTCCTGGCCGGGGATACGCAGTATTTT
TRBV27	.	15	TRBJ1-2	.	CASSLSGGANYGYTF	TGTGCCAGCAGTTTGTCAGGCGGAGCTAACTATGGCTACACCTTC
TRBV7-3	once	16	TRBJ2-5	.	CASSLKGAGLQETQYF	TGTGCCAGCAGCTTAAAAGGCGCGGGCCTACAAGAGACCCAGTACTTC
TRBV29-1	.	13	TRBJ2-4	.	CSAIVATKNIQYF	TGCAGCGCTATAGTCGCAACCAAAAACATTCAGTACTTC
TRBV19	once	14	TRBJ1-2	.	CASKQGRDGIGYTF	TGTGCCAGTAAGCAGGGCAGGGACGGAATCGGCTACACCTTC
TRBV7-3	.	15	TRBJ2-7	.	CASSLTPSAAYEQYF	TGTGCCAGCAGCTTAACCCCCTCGGCAGCTTACGAGCAGTACTTC
TRBV27	.	12	TRBJ2-7	.	CASRPTGYEQYF	TGTGCCAGCAGGCCAACAGGGTACGAGCAGTACTTC
TRBV28	.	14	TRBJ2-7	TRBD1	CASSDGQGVYEQYF	TGTGCCAGCAGTGATGGACAGGGCGTCTACGAGCAGTACTTC
TRBV7-2	.	17	TRBJ2-5	TRBD2	CASSPTRLAGFQETQYF	TGTGCCAGCAGCCCCACCCGACTAGCGGGCTTTCAAGAGACCCAGTACTTC
TRBV6-6	.	16	TRBJ2-7	TRBD2	CASSYSTSGRAYEQYF	TGTGCCAGCAGTTACTCGACTAGCGGGAGGGCCTACGAGCAGTACTTC
TRBV7-9	once	18	TRBJ2-3	TRBD2	CASSLLAGAPFPPDTQYF	TGTGCCAGCAGCTTACTAGCGGGGGCCCCTTTCCCCCCAGATACGCAGTATTTT
TRBV5-1	.	13	TRBJ2-2	.	CASSSNGAGELFF	TGCGCCAGCAGCAGTAACGGGGCCGGGGAGCTGTTTTTT
TRBV13	.	15	TRBJ1-2	.	CASSQLVSVYYGYTF	TGTGCCAGCAGCCAATTGGTCTCAGTTTACTATGGCTACACCTTC
TRBV27	.	14	TRBJ2-7	TRBD1	CASSVGQGAWEQYF	TGTGCCAGCAGTGTGGGACAGGGGGCGTGGGAGCAGTACTTC
TRBV30	.	14	TRBJ2-1	TRBD2	CAWIDGGRADEQFF	TGTGCCTGGATCGATGGCGGGAGGGCTGATGAGCAGTTCTTC
TRBV6-5	once	14	TRBJ2-5	.	CASSPNQGQETQYF	TGTGCCAGCAGCCCAAACCAGGGACAAGAGACCCAGTACTTC
TRBV10-3	few	13	TRBJ1-2	TRBD1	CASRDRGFHGYTF	TGTGCCAGCCGGGACAGGGGGTTCCATGGCTACACCTTC
TRBV5-1	once	15	TRBJ1-1	.	CASSLVRGGRAEAFF	TGCGCCAGCAGCTTGGTTCGGGGAGGGCGAGCTGAAGCTTTCTTT
TRBV4-2	.	14	TRBJ1-2	TRBD1	CASSQMTGVDGYTF	TGTGCCAGCAGCCAAATGACAGGGGTCGATGGCTACACCTTC
TRBV5-4	few	14	TRBJ1-3	.	CASSLGTTGNTIYF	TGTGCCAGCAGCTTGGGGACAACTGGAAACACCATATATTTT
TRBV7-6	.	15	TRBJ2-1	TRBD2	CASSTGTSGANEQFF	TGTGCCAGCAGCACCGGGACTAGCGGAGCGAATGAGCAGTTCTTC
TRBV7-8	.	15	TRBJ1-4	TRBD1	CASSSDRGPNEKLFF	TGTGCCAGCAGCTCCGACAGGGGGCCTAATGAAAAACTGTTTTTT
TRBV27	.	18	TRBJ2-6	.	CASSFLADGGSGANVLTF	TGTGCCAGCAGTTTCCTCGCCGATGGGGGCTCTGGGGCCAACGTCCTGACTTTC
TRBV27	.	14	TRBJ2-2	.	CASSPALNTGELFF	TGTGCCAGCAGTCCAGCCTTAAACACCGGGGAGCTGTTTTTT
TRBV27	once	16	TRBJ2-1	TRBD2	CASSSRTSGRYNEQFF	TGTGCCAGCAGTTCCCGGACTAGCGGGAGGTACAATGAGCAGTTCTTC
TRBV9	.	12	TRBJ1-2	.	CASSGGAYGYTF	TGTGCCAGCAGCGGAGGGGCCTATGGCTACACCTTC
TRBV6-4	.	12	TRBJ2-2	.	CASSDRFGELFF	TGTGCCAGCAGTGACAGGTTCGGGGAGCTGTTTTTT
TRBV28	.	15	TRBJ2-3	.	CASTPGADSTDTQYF	TGTGCCAGCACCCCGGGGGCAGATAGCACAGATACGCAGTATTTT
TRBV9	.	15	TRBJ2-7	TRBD2	CASSPSRVAGDEQYF	TGTGCCAGCAGCCCATCAAGGGTAGCGGGAGACGAGCAGTACTTC
TRBV4-2	.	15	TRBJ2-2	TRBD1	CASRAPGQGHGELFF	TGTGCCAGCAGGGCCCCGGGACAGGGACACGGGGAGCTGTTTTTT
TRBV16	.	15	TRBJ1-2	TRBD1	CASSQGGGYHYGYTF	TGTGCCAGCAGCCAAGGAGGGGGCTACCACTATGGCTACACCTTC
TRBV19	.	14	TRBJ2-7	.	CASSTYRGGYEQYF	TGTGCCAGTAGTACCTACAGGGGAGGCTACGAGCAGTACTTC
TRBV11-2	once	15	TRBJ2-7	.	CASSLESRGTYEQYF	TGTGCCAGCAGCTTAGAGAGCAGAGGCACCTACGAGCAGTACTTC
TRBV27	.	14	TRBJ1-1	.	CASSTSGADTEAFF	TGTGCCAGCAGCACCAGCGGGGCTGACACTGAAGCTTTCTTT
TRBV6-6	.	14	TRBJ2-7	.	CASSYGGESYEQYF	TGTGCCAGCAGTTACGGTGGGGAGAGCTACGAGCAGTACTTC
TRBV11-2	.	19	TRBJ2-7	.	CASSLGTSSLAPISYEQYF	TGTGCCAGCAGCTTAGGGACATCCTCCTTAGCGCCGATCTCCTACGAGCAGTACTTC
TRBV6-6	.	16	TRBJ2-2	.	CASSPSGTGNTGELFF	TGTGCCAGCAGTCCCTCGGGGACGGGAAACACCGGGGAGCTGTTTTTT
TRBV9	once	15	TRBJ2-1	TRBD1	CASSVSGTGGNEQFF	TGTGCCAGCAGCGTATCAGGGACAGGGGGCAATGAGCAGTTCTTC
TRBV9	.	11	TRBJ2-3	.	CASSSSDTQYF	TGTGCCAGCAGCTCGTCAGATACGCAGTATTTT
TRBV29-1	.	13	TRBJ1-4	.	CSARGGQDEKLFF	TGCAGCGCAAGGGGGGGGCAGGATGAAAAACTGTTTTTT
TRBV6-4	.	16	TRBJ2-2	TRBD2	CASSPQAGEGTGELFF	TGTGCCAGCAGTCCTCAAGCGGGAGAGGGCACCGGGGAGCTGTTTTTT
TRBV6-1	.	13	TRBJ2-7	TRBD1	CALTGTEYYEQYF	TGTGCCTTGACCGGGACAGAGTACTACGAGCAGTACTTC
TRBV13	.	13	TRBJ2-1	.	CASSLRSPNEQFF	TGTGCCAGCAGCTTAAGGTCCCCCAATGAGCAGTTCTTC
TRBV25-1	.	11	TRBJ2-7	.	CASSVTYEQYF	TGTGCCAGCAGTGTGACCTACGAGCAGTACTTC
TRBV27	.	12	TRBJ2-1	.	CASSPTGYEQFF	TGTGCCAGCAGTCCCACCGGGTATGAGCAGTTCTTC
TRBV10-2	.	14	TRBJ2-7	.	CASRLQGPAYEQYF	TGCGCCAGCAGGTTACAGGGACCGGCCTACGAGCAGTACTTC
TRBV6-1	.	14	TRBJ2-5	.	CASSVPGWAETQYF	TGTGCCAGCAGTGTCCCAGGGTGGGCAGAGACCCAGTACTTC
TRBV4-1	.	15	TRBJ2-6	.	CASSQTVSGANVLTF	TGCGCCAGCAGCCAAACCGTTTCTGGGGCCAACGTCCTGACTTTC
TRBV9	.	16	TRBJ2-4	TRBD2	CASSDTQGLARNIQYF	TGTGCCAGCAGCGACACCCAGGGACTAGCGAGAAACATTCAGTACTTC
TRBV4-3	.	14	TRBJ1-1	TRBD1	CASSAYRGPTEAFF	TGCGCCAGCAGCGCATACAGGGGGCCCACTGAAGCTTTCTTT
TRBV4-1	.	17	TRBJ2-2	TRBD2	CASSHIAGGPRTGELFF	TGCGCCAGCAGCCACATAGCGGGAGGGCCGCGGACCGGGGAGCTGTTTTTT